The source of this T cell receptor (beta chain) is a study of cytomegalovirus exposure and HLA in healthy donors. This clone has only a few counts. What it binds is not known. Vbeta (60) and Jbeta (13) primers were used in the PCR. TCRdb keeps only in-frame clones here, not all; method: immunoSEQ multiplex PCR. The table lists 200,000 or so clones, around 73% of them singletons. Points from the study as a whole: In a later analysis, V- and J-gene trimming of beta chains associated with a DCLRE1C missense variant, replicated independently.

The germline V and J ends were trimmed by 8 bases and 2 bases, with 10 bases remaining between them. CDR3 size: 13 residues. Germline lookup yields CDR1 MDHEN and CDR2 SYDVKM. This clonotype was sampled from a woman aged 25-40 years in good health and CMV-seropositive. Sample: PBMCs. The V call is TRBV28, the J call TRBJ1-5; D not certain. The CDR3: CASEGWGNQPQHF. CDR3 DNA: TGTGCCAGCGAGGGTTGGGGCAATCAGCCCCAGCATTTT. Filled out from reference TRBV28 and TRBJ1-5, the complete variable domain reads DVKVTQSSRYLVKRTGEKVFLECVQDMDHENMFWYRQDPGLGLRLIYFSYDVKMKEKGDIPEGYSVSREKKERFSLILESASTNQTSMYLCASEGWGNQPQHFGDGTRLSIL.